The 4 T cell receptor beta chains below all came from one sample that was sequenced in a study of PD-1 blockade in classical Hodgkin lymphoma. Assay used: immunoSEQ multiplex PCR; TCRdb lists only in-frame clones, some missing. The sample contains about 64,000 clones, more than 90% of which appear only once. The time point: cycle 4 day 1 (C4D1), after six to seven weeks of nivolumab. Each and every patient relapsed after autologous stem cell transplantation, and patients got differing brentuximab vedotin exposure. The sequencing used peripheral blood mononuclear cells (PBMCs), collected before the fourth cycle of nivolumab. Source of these receptors: a human donor with classical Hodgkin lymphoma.

V is TRBV5-1 and J is TRBJ1-1; D might be TRBD1 (5 bases). The CDR3 has 15 amino acids. Germline V gene sequence: CDR1 SGHRS, CDR2 YFSETQ. V lost 0 bases and J 0 bases, leaving 9 bases between the germline ends. CDR3: CASSLVEGLNTEAFF. CDR3 nucleotides: TGCGCCAGCAGCTTGGTAGAGGGACTGAACACTGAAGCTTTCTTT.

The rearrangement links TRBV19 to TRBJ1-2, with TRBD1 matching over 9 bases. V lost 3 bases and J lost 8; bases outside the gene matches: 7. Germline V CDR1 and CDR2: LNHDA, SQIVND (reference sequence). The CDR3 totals 14 residues. CDR3 coding DNA: TGTGCCAGTAGTATCGGGACAGGGAGGAGCGGCTACACCTTC. Translated, it gives CASSIGTGRSGYTF.

CDR3 nucleotides: TGTGCCAGCAGTCCCGCGGGGGTGGGAGAGACCCAGTACTTC. Protein: CASSPAGVGETQYF. The chain joins TRBV28 to TRBJ2-5, with TRBD2 identical over 7 bases. This CDR3 has 14 residues. Germline CDR1 MDHEN, CDR2 SYDVKM. Losses at the gene ends were 5 bases for V and 4 bases for J; bases not matched to a gene: 7.

This rearrangement joins TRBV25-1 to TRBJ2-6; D gene uncertain. The CDR3 loop spans 15 amino acids. Germline V gives CDR1 MGHDK, CDR2 SYGVNS. Deletions cut 2 bases from V and 4 bases from J, with 9 bases between. The CDR3 loop reads CASSEGVAGANVLTF. In DNA form, the CDR3 reads TGTGCCAGCAGTGAAGGGGTTGCCGGGGCCAACGTCCTGACTTTC.